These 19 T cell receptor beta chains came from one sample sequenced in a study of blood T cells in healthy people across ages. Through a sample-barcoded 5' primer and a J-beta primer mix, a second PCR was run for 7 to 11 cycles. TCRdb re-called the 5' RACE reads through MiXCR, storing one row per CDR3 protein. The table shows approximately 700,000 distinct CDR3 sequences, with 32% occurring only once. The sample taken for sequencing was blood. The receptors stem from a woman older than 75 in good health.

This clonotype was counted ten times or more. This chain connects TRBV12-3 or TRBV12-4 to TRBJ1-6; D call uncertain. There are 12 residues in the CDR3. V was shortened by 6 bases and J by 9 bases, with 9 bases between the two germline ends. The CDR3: CASRREISPLHF. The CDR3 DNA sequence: TGTGCCAGCAGGCGCGAAATTTCACCCCTCCACTTT.

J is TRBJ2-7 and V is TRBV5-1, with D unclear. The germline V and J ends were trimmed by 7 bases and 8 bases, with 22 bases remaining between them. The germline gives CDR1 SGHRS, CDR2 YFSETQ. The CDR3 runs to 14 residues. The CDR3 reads CASGTAVTVGQQYF. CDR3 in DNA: TGCGCCAGCGGCACGGCAGTAACGGTTGGGCAGCAGTACTTC.

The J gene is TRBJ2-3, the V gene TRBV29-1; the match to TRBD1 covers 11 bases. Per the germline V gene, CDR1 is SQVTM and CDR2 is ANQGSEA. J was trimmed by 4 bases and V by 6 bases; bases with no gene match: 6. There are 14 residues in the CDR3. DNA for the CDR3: TGCAGCGTCAAGGGACAGGGGGGTGCAGATACGCAGTATTTT. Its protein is CSVKGQGGADTQYF.

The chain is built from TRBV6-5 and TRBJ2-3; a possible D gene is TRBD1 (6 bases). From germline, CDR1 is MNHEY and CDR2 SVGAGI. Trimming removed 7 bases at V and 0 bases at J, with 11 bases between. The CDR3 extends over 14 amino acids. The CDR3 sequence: CASTRRGSTDTQYF. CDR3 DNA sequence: TGTGCCAGCACTCGTAGGGGGAGCACAGATACGCAGTATTTT.

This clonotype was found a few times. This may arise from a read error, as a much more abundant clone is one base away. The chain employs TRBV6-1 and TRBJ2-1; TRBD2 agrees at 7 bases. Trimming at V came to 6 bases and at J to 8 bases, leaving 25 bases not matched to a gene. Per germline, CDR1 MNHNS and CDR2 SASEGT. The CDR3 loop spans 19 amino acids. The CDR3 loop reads CASSLLARAPSEIRYEQFF. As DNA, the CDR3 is TGTGCCAGCAGCCTACTAGCGAGGGCGCCCAGTGAGATACGGTATGAGCAGTTCTTC.

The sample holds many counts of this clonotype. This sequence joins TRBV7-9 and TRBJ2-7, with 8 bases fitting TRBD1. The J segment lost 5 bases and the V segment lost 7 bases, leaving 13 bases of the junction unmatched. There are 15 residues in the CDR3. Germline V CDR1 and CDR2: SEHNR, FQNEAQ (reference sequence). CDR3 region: CASTTVPGQENEQYF. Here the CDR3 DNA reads TGTGCCAGCACCACCGTACCGGGACAGGAAAACGAGCAGTACTTC.

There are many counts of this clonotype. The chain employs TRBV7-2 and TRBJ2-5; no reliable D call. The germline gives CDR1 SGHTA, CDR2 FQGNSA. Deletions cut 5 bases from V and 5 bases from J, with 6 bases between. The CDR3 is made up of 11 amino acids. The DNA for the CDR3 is TGTGCCAGCAGCCCTTCGGAGACCCAGTACTTC. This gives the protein CASSPSETQYF. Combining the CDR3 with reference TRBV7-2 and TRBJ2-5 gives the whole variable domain GAGVSQSPSNKVTEKGKDVELRCDPISGHTALYWYRQSLGQGLEFLIYFQGNSAPDKSGLPSDRFSAERTGGSVSTLTIQRTQQEDSAVYLCASSPSETQYFGPGTRLLVL.

This CDR3 is CASSFSRGGADEQFF. Here the CDR3 DNA reads TGTGCCAGCAGCTTCAGTAGGGGAGGGGCCGATGAGCAGTTCTTC. The chain has TRBV7-2 and TRBJ2-1; TRBD2 matches at 7 bases. V gave up 3 bases and J gave up 8 bases; unmatched junction bases: 10. CDR1 is SGHTA, CDR2 FQGNSA, per germline. CDR3 length equals 15 residues.

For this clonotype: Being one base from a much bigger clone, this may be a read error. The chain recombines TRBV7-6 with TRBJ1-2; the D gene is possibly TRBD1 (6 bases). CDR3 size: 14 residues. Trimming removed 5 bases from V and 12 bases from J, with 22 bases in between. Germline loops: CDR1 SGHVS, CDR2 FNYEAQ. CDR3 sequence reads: CASSLVQGLGGHTF. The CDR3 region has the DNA TGTGCCAGCAGCCTAGTACAGGGTCTGGGAGGCCACACCTTC.

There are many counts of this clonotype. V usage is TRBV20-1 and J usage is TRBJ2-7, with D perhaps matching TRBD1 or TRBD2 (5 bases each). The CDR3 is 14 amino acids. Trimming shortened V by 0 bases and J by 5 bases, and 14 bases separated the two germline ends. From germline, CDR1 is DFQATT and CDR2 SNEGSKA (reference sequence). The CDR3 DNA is TGCAGTGCTAGAGAGGCTCCGGGGCGCGACGAGCAGTACTTC. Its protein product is CSAREAPGRDEQYF.

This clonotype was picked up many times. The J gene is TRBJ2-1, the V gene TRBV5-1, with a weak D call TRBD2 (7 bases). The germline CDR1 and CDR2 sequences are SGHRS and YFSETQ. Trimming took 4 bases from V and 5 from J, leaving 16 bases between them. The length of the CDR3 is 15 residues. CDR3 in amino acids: CASSPGGGGNNEQFF. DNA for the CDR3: TGCGCCAGCAGCCCCGGGGGCGGGGGAAACAATGAGCAGTTCTTC.

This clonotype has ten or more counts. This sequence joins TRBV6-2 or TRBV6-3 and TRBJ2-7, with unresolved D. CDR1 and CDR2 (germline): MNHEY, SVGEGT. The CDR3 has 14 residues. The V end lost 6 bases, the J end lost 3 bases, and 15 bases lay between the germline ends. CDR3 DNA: TGTGCCAGCAGCCCCATGGGTACGAACTACGAGCAGTACTTC. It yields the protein CASSPMGTNYEQYF.

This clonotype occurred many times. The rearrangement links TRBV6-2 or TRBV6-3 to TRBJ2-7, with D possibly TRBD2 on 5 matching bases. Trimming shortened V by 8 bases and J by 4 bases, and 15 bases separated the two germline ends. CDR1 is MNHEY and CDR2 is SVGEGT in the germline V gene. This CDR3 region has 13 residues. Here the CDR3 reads CASARTPPYEQYF. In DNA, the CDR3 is TGTGCCAGCGCGCGGACTCCCCCTTACGAGCAGTACTTC.

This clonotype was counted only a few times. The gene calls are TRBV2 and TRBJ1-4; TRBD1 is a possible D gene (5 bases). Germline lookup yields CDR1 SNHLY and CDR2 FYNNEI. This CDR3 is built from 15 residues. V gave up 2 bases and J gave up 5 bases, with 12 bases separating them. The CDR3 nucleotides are TGTGCCAGCAGTGAACGCAGGGATGGGAATGAAAAACTGTTTTTT. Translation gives CASSERRDGNEKLFF.

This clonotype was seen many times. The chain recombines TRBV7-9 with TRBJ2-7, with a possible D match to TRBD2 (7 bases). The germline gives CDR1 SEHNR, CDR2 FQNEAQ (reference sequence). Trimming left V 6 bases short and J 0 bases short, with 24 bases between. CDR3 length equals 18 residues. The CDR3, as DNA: TGTGCCAGCAGTTTACAACCCGGTGGGGGGGCAAGCTCCTACGAGCAGTACTTC. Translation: CASSLQPGGGASSYEQYF.

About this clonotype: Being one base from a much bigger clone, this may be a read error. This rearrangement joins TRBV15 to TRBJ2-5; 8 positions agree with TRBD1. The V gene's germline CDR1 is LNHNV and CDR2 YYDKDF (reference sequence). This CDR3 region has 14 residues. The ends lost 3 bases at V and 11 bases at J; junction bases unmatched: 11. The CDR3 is CATSRDRVSNEQYF. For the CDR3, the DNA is TGTGCCACCAGCAGGGACAGGGTCTCCAATGAGCAGTACTTC.

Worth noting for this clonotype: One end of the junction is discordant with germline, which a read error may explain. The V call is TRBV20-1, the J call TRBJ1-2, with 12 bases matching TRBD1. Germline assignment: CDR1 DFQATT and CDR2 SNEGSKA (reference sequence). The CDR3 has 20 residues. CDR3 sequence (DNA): TGCAGTGCTAGAGATCTCCAGTCCCGGGACAGGGGGCCCGGTTTACTGGCCATGTCCTTC. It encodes CSARDLQSRDRGPGLLAMSF.

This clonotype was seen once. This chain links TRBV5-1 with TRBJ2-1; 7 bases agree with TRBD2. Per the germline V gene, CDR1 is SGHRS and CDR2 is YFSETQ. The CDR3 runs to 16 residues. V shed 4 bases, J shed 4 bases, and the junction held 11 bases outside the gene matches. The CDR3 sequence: CASSPDAGVGYNEQFF. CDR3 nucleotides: TGCGCCAGCAGCCCCGACGCGGGAGTAGGGTACAATGAGCAGTTCTTC.

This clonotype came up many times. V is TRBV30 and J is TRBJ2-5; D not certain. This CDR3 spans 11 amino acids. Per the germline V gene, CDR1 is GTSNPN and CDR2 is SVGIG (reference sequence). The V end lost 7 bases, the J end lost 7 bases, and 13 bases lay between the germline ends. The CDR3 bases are TGTGCCTCCCGGGTAATTGGGACCCAGTACTTC. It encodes CASRVIGTQYF.